Each of the 21 T cell receptor beta chains below was sequenced from the same sample in a study of blood T cell repertoires in COVID-19. Sequencing used immunoSEQ multiplex PCR; TCRdb keeps in-frame clones, though not all of them. The repertoire holds 26,000 or so clones, under 80% seen once, with almost 40% in the top ten. Sequenced sample: peripheral blood. The origin of the receptors is a man in his 70s with acute or convalescent COVID-19.

The chain couples TRBV4-3 to TRBJ2-1, with D unclear. Trimming took 1 base from V and 2 from J, leaving 9 bases between them. Per germline, CDR1 LGHNA and CDR2 YSLEER. There are 15 residues in the CDR3. The CDR3 here is CASSQVYPAYNEQFF. The CDR3 region has the DNA TGCGCCAGCAGCCAAGTCTACCCTGCCTACAATGAGCAGTTCTTC.

As DNA, the CDR3 is TGTGCCAGCAGCTCCTTTGGACAGCAAGAGACCCAGTACTTC. It specifies CASSSFGQQETQYF. The V call is TRBV5-6, the J call TRBJ2-5, with a tentative D call TRBD1 (6 bases). Per germline, CDR1 SGHDT and CDR2 YYEEEE. V gave up 3 bases and J gave up 2 bases, with 11 bases separating them. The CDR3 runs to 14 residues.

The chain links TRBV18 to TRBJ1-1, with no clear D. The germline V and J ends were trimmed by 7 bases and 5 bases, with 14 bases remaining between them. Germline V gives CDR1 KGHSH, CDR2 LQKENI. The CDR3 has 13 amino acids. In DNA form, the CDR3 reads TGTGCCAGCTACTCGGATGACGGGACTGAAGCTTTCTTT. Amino acids: CASYSDDGTEAFF.

V and J are TRBV18 and TRBJ2-7; the match to TRBD1 covers 7 bases. The CDR3 spans 15 residues. Germline values: CDR1 KGHSH, CDR2 LQKENI. With 6 bases clipped from V and 1 base from J, the junction kept 9 bases outside the gene matches. In nucleotides, the CDR3 is TGTGCCAGCTCCCCTCAGACAGGGAGATCCTACGAGCAGTACTTC. Translated, it gives CASSPQTGRSYEQYF.

V usage is TRBV3-1 (or the pseudogene TRBV3-2) and J usage is TRBJ2-3; the D gene is possibly TRBD2 (6 bases). Looked up from germline, CDR1 is LGHDT and CDR2 is YNNKEL (reference sequence). The V end lost 0 bases, the J end lost 1 base, and 11 bases lay between the germline ends. This CDR3 spans 16 amino acids. In DNA form, the CDR3 reads TGTGCCAGCAGCCAAGAAGGGACGGGGGGCACAGATACGCAGTATTTT. Translation gives CASSQEGTGGTDTQYF.

The chain couples TRBV7-9 to TRBJ1-3, with 9 bases matching TRBD1. This CDR3 spans 16 amino acids. Trimming took 5 bases from V and 6 from J; bases not matched to a gene: 11. In germline, CDR1 is SEHNR, CDR2 FQNEAQ (reference sequence). This CDR3 reads CASSPGYRGLENTIYF. Here the CDR3 DNA reads TGTGCCAGCAGCCCGGGGTACAGGGGGCTGGAAAACACCATATATTTT.

The chain is built from TRBV14 and TRBJ1-2; tentatively, D is TRBD1 (6 bases). This CDR3 region has 14 residues. The V gene's germline CDR1 is SGHDN and CDR2 FVKESK. V was pared by 5 bases and J by 4 bases, with 14 bases between. The CDR3 reads CASSARTGSYGYTF. The CDR3 DNA follows: TGTGCCAGCAGCGCCCGAACAGGGAGCTATGGCTACACCTTC.

Written as DNA, the CDR3 is TGTGCCAGCAGCCAAGGACTAGTACCCGGGGAGCTGTTTTTT. Translation gives CASSQGLVPGELFF. The chain is built from TRBV5-4 and TRBJ2-2; TRBD2 matches 7 bases. CDR1 and CDR2 (germline): SGHNT, YYREEE (reference sequence). The CDR3 is 14 residues long. The junction had 6 bases not matched to a gene; V was cut back by 4 bases and J by 6 bases.

The V call is TRBV4-1, the J call TRBJ2-2; D gene unclear. Per the germline V gene, CDR1 is MGHRA and CDR2 is YSYEKL. V lost 1 base, J lost 1 base, and 10 bases lay in between. CDR3 size: 16 residues. CDR3 nucleotide sequence: TGCGCCAGCAGCCAAGTTTTCCGGTTGAACACCGGGGAGCTGTTTTTT. Amino acid sequence: CASSQVFRLNTGELFF.

The V and J genes are TRBV5-1 and TRBJ2-2, with 13 bases matching TRBD2. V was pared by 7 bases and J by 6 bases, with 3 bases of the junction left unmatched. The CDR3 totals 14 residues. Germline V gives CDR1 SGHRS, CDR2 YFSETQ. The CDR3 sequence is CASYGLAGAGELFF. The CDR3 DNA reads as TGCGCCAGCTACGGACTAGCGGGAGCCGGGGAGCTGTTTTTT.

J is TRBJ2-5 and V is TRBV7-6; maybe TRBD2 (6 bases). With 1 base removed from V and 2 bases from J, the gap between germline ends came to 11 bases. This CDR3 region has 15 residues. The V gene's germline CDR1 is SGHVS and CDR2 FNYEAQ. For the CDR3, the DNA is TGTGCCAGCAGCTTAGGTCAGGGACTTCAAGAGACCCAGTACTTC. Translation gives CASSLGQGLQETQYF.

As for this clone: The same CDR3 also results from other DNA sequences found in this sample. The J gene is TRBJ2-5, the V gene TRBV7-2; D not resolved. Trimming removed 3 bases at V and 3 bases at J, with 2 bases between. Germline V gene lookup returns CDR1 SGHTA and CDR2 FQGNSA. The CDR3 extends over 11 amino acids. The CDR3 region has the DNA TGTGCCAGCAGCTTCAAAGAGACCCAGTACTTC. It specifies CASSFKETQYF.

The chain couples TRBV5-6 to TRBJ2-3; 8 bases agree with TRBD2. With 4 bases clipped from V and 7 bases from J, the junction kept 11 bases outside the gene matches. This CDR3 contains 15 residues. Germline assignment: CDR1 SGHDT and CDR2 YYEEEE. CDR3 region: CASSLLAGRAYTQYF. CDR3 nucleotides: TGTGCCAGCAGCCTCTTAGCGGGGAGGGCCTATACGCAGTATTTT.

Points on this clone: Relative to the germline gene, one junction end is altered; a read error may explain this. This sequence joins TRBV19 and TRBJ1-1, with D perhaps matching TRBD1 (6 bases). Germline lookup yields CDR1 LNHDA and CDR2 SQIVND (reference sequence). The CDR3 is made up of 14 amino acids. In nucleotides, the CDR3 is TGTGCCAGTAGTACAGGGGCTTTGAACACCGAAGCTTTCTTT. Protein product: CASSTGALNTEAFF. Full variable domain (missing parts from reference TRBV19 and TRBJ1-1): DGGITQSPKYLFRKEGQNVTLSCEQNLNHDAMYWYRQDPGQGLRLIYYSQIVNDFQKGDIAEGYSVSREKKESFPLTVTSAQKNPTAFYLCASSTGALNTEAFFGQGTRLTVV.

This chain connects TRBV28 to TRBJ1-2; D is ambiguous. V lost 10 bases to trimming and J lost 2 bases, with 8 bases between them. The CDR3 has 11 amino acids. CDR1 and CDR2 from the germline V gene are MDHEN and SYDVKM. CDR3 sequence (DNA): TGTGCCACCTTTAGCAACTATGGCTACACCTTC. It yields the protein CATFSNYGYTF.

The chain uses TRBV24-1 and TRBJ2-1, with D perhaps matching TRBD1 (5 bases). Germline CDR1 and CDR2: KGHDR and SFDVKD. Trimming pared 4 bases from V and 3 bases from J, leaving 15 bases between. The CDR3 loop spans 16 amino acids. The CDR3 sequence: CATSDLTTGRYNEQFF. The CDR3 bases are TGTGCCACCAGTGACCTCACTACAGGCCGCTACAATGAGCAGTTCTTC.

This chain uses TRBV6-5 with TRBJ1-5; perhaps TRBD1 as D (6 bases). Trimming shortened V by 2 bases and J by 7 bases, and 9 bases separated the two germline ends. Germline CDR1 is MNHEY and CDR2 is SVGAGI. The CDR3 is 13 amino acids. CDR3 bases: TGTGCCAGCAGTTACCTAAGGGGGCAGCCCCAGCATTTT. As protein: CASSYLRGQPQHF.

The V call is TRBV7-3, the J call TRBJ2-1; TRBD1 matches 7 bases. Germline assignment: CDR1 SGHTA and CDR2 FQGTGA. This CDR3 is built from 17 residues. The V gene end was trimmed by 2 bases and the J gene end by 0 bases; junction bases not matched to a gene: 7. Written as DNA, the CDR3 is TGTGCCAGCAGCTTATACAGGGGTCCCAGCTCCTACAATGAGCAGTTCTTC. This encodes CASSLYRGPSSYNEQFF. Based on the CDR3 plus reference TRBV7-3 and TRBJ2-1, the full variable domain is GAGVSQTPSNKVTEKGKYVELRCDPISGHTALYWYRQSLGQGPEFLIYFQGTGAADDSGLPNDRFFAVRPEGSVSTLKIQRTERGDSAVYLCASSLYRGPSSYNEQFFGPGTRLTVL.

This chain joins TRBV4-2 and TRBJ2-5; 14 bases align to TRBD2. The V segment lost 2 bases and the J segment 4 bases; nucleotides outside the gene matches: 9. Germline-derived CDR1 and CDR2 are LGHNA and YNFKEQ. The CDR3 has 18 amino acids. The CDR3 nucleotides read TGTGCCAGCAGCCAACAAACCGGACTAGCGGGGGGAACAGAGACCCAGTACTTC. It specifies CASSQQTGLAGGTETQYF.

This clone was seen once. V gene TRBV29-1 combines with J gene TRBJ2-1; 9 bases are shared with TRBD2. CDR3 length equals 17 residues. The V and J ends lost 0 bases and 6 bases, in that order; junction bases with no gene match: 12. Germline V CDR1 and CDR2: SQVTM, ANQGSEA. CDR3 sequence (DNA): TGCAGCGTTGAAGATACAAACTATAGCGGGGGCCGCAATGAGCAGTTCTTC. As protein: CSVEDTNYSGGRNEQFF.

V is TRBV6-5 and J is TRBJ1-2, with TRBD1 as a possible D gene (6 bases). Germline CDR1 MNHEY, CDR2 SVGAGI. This CDR3 has 14 amino acids. Trimming shortened V by 2 bases and J by 8 bases, and 15 bases separated the two germline ends. CDR3 sequence (DNA): TGTGCCAGCAGTTACCGGGGACAATCTATCGGCTACACCTTC. It encodes CASSYRGQSIGYTF.